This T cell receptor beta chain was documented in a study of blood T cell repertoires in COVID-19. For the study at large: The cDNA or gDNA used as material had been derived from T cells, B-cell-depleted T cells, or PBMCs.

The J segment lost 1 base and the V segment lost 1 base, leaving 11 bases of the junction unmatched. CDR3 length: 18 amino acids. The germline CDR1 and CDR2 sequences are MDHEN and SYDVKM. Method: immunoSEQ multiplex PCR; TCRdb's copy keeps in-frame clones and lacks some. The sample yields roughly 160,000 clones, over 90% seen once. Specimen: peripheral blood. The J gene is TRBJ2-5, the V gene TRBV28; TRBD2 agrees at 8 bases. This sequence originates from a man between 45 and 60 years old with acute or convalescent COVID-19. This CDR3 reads CASSLYRGERELQETQYF. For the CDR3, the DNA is TGTGCCAGCAGTTTATATAGGGGCGAGCGGGAGCTCCAAGAGACCCAGTACTTC.